The T cell receptor beta chain described here comes from a study of T cells in Graves' hyperthyroidism and ophthalmopathy. This CDR3 contains 13 residues. Germline-derived CDR1 and CDR2 are DFQATT and SNEGSKA (reference sequence). The germline V and J ends were trimmed by 3 bases and 14 bases, with 20 bases remaining between them. This clonotype occurred many times. RNA transcripts gave rise to amplified TCR beta CDR3 regions. A set of HTBI primers served as the primers for a first-round RT-PCR of the TCR CDR3. In TCRdb, the multiplex PCR reads were re-called with MiXCR into one record per CDR3 protein. The table has approximately 690,000 distinct CDR3 sequences, about 15% seen once. Under 3 months was the duration of disease in ophthalmopathy patients, who also had a Clinical Activity Score of at least 3 and a NOSPECS grade of at least 4.

The source of this sequence is a woman between 50 and 59 years old with Graves' ophthalmopathy. Sequencing was performed on blood. This chain joins TRBV20-1 and TRBJ2-1; maybe TRBD1 (6 bases). CDR3 bases: TGCAGTGCTAGGGCCCTAGGGGGAACCACCGAGTTCTTC. Protein sequence: CSARALGGTTEFF.